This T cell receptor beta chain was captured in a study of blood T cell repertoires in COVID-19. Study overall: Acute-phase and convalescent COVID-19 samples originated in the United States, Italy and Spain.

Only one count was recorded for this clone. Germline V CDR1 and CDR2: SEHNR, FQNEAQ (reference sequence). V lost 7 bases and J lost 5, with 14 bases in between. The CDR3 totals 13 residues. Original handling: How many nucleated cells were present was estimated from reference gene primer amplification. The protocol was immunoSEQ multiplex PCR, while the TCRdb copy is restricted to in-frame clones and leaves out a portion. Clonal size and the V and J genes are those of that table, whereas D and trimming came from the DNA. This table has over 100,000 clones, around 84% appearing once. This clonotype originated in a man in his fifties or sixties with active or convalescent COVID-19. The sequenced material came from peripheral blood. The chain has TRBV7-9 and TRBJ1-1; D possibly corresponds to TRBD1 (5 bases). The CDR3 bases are TGTGCCAGCACCTCGGGTGGGGCGACTGAAGCTTTCTTT. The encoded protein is CASTSGGATEAFF.